The 11 T cell receptor beta chains given below trace back to one sample, sequenced in a study of metastatic and nonmetastatic thyroid tumors. Nobody among the patients had been given any treatment before thyroid surgery. From the PCR reads, TCRdb re-called clones with MiXCR. The sample has some 31,000 clones, approximately 15% seen once; the top ten hold under 8.5%. Sequencing was performed on blood. Every receptor here comes from a female donor with papillary thyroid cancer or a benign thyroid nodule (not recorded which). Some clones in this sample may be carry-over from other donors' samples.

This clone showed up many times. The gene calls are TRBV18 and TRBJ1-1; D is undetermined. The CDR3 spans 12 residues. With 3 bases removed from V and 11 bases from J, the gap between germline ends came to 13 bases. Germline V gene data show CDR1 as KGHSH and CDR2 as LQKENI. CDR3 protein: CASSPAVWGAFF. The CDR3 coding sequence is TGTGCCAGCTCACCGGCGGTCTGGGGTGCTTTCTTT.

This clone was recorded at least ten times. The junction departs from the called germline gene at one end, perhaps through a read error. The genes are TRBV7-9 and TRBJ2-1; 11 bases map to TRBD2. Germline CDR1 SEHNR, CDR2 FQNEAQ (reference sequence). This CDR3 contains 15 residues. CDR3 residues: CGSSLTSGAYNEQFF. CDR3 DNA: TGTGGCAGCAGCTTGACTAGCGGGGCCTACAATGAGCAGTTCTTC. The full variable domain, in which reference TRBV7-9 and TRBJ2-1 provide the parts outside the CDR3, is DTGVSQNPRHKITKRGQNVTFRCDPISEHNRLYWYRQTLGQGPEFLTYFQNEAQLEKSRLLSDRFSAERPKGSFSTLEIQRTEQGDSAMYLCGSSLTSGAYNEQFFGPGTRLTVL.

This clone has ten or more counts. The gene calls are TRBV19 and TRBJ2-7; tentatively, D is TRBD1 (5 bases). Trimming took off 6 bases at V and 0 bases at J, with 18 bases between the two ends. Germline V gives CDR1 LNHDA, CDR2 SQIVND (reference sequence). The CDR3 runs 16 residues. CDR3 sequence reads: CASRNPTVTRSYEQYF. For the CDR3, the DNA is TGTGCCAGTAGGAATCCGACAGTGACTCGCTCCTACGAGCAGTACTTC.

This clone came up many times. DNA for the CDR3: TGTGCCAGCAGACTACGGACAGACCTCGCCTACGAGCAGTACTTC. Protein: CASRLRTDLAYEQYF. The J gene is TRBJ2-7, the V gene TRBV2, with D perhaps TRBD1 (6 bases). The CDR3 spans 15 residues. Germline assignment: CDR1 SNHLY and CDR2 FYNNEI. V dropped 6 bases and J dropped 2 bases, with 17 bases sitting between them.

Ten or more counts support this clone. V is TRBV5-8 and J is TRBJ2-7, with D perhaps matching TRBD2 (6 bases). CDR3 size: 13 residues. In germline, CDR1 is SGHTS, CDR2 YDEGEE. The V and J ends lost 4 bases and 3 bases respectively, with 11 bases between them. Here the CDR3 DNA reads TGTGCCAGCAGCAGGGGACTTTTCTACGAGCAGTACTTC. As protein: CASSRGLFYEQYF.

V usage is TRBV7-2 and J usage is TRBJ2-5, with 7 bases identical to TRBD1. This CDR3 has 14 amino acids. The ends lost 4 bases at V and 13 bases at J; junction bases unmatched: 15. Germline V gene sequence: CDR1 SGHTA, CDR2 FQGNSA. DNA of the CDR3: TGTGCCAGCAGCTATTGGACAGGTCAAGAGGCCCGGTACTTC. It yields the protein CASSYWTGQEARYF.

This clone was seen repeatedly, ten times or more. DNA of the CDR3: TGTGCCAGCAGCCCCGGACAGGGAAGATCCTACGAGCAGTACTTC. It yields the protein CASSPGQGRSYEQYF. The chain has TRBV5-4 and TRBJ2-7; 8 nucleotides align to TRBD1. V was clipped by 4 bases and J by 1 base; unmatched bases: 7. This CDR3 contains 15 residues. Germline values: CDR1 SGHNT, CDR2 YYREEE (reference sequence).

In its sample, this clone was seen many times. The rearrangement links TRBV13 to TRBJ1-4, with 7 bases fitting TRBD1. The CDR3 extends over 15 amino acids. Germline assignment: CDR1 PRHDT and CDR2 FYEKMQ (reference sequence). The J segment lost 6 bases and the V segment lost 8 bases, leaving 12 bases of the junction unmatched. Here the CDR3 DNA reads TGTGCCAGCGCCGGTGAGCCAACAGGGGATGAAAAACTGTTTTTT. It translates to CASAGEPTGDEKLFF.

This clone occurred many times. The rearrangement joins TRBV11-3 to TRBJ1-1; possible D gene TRBD1, 6 bases. CDR1 and CDR2 from the germline V gene are SGHNT and YENEEA. This CDR3 is 14 amino acids long. Trimming removed 5 bases from V and 4 bases from J, with 14 bases in between. The CDR3: CASSGGRGSTEAFF. The CDR3 region has the DNA TGTGCCAGCAGCGGGGGCAGGGGCTCCACTGAAGCTTTCTTT.

The sample holds many counts of this clone. The chain employs TRBV3-1 and TRBJ2-3; 9 nucleotides agree with TRBD2. The germline V gene encodes CDR1 LGHDT and CDR2 YNNKEL (reference sequence). J lost 4 bases, V lost 4 bases, and 3 bases had no gene match. The CDR3 is made up of 14 amino acids. Written as DNA, the CDR3 is TGTGCCAGCAGCCTAGCGGGAGAATCAGATACGCAGTATTTT. This sequence encodes CASSLAGESDTQYF.

The J gene is TRBJ2-2, the V gene TRBV29-1; 7 nucleotides match TRBD2. From germline, CDR1 is SQVTM and CDR2 ANQGSEA. V gave up 7 bases and J gave up 7 bases; unmatched junction bases: 9. The CDR3 totals 13 residues. The CDR3: CSGAGWGGGELFF. CDR3 nucleotides: TGCAGCGGCGCTGGGTGGGGGGGCGGGGAGCTGTTTTTT.